This T cell receptor (beta chain) emerged from a study of cytomegalovirus exposure and HLA in healthy donors. Turning to the study itself: Prior work identified 95 million to 120 million unique TCR beta sequences in 150 million to 200 million T cells. Inside one of the first data releases sat around 85 million unique TCRs taken from HLA-typed donors. Study outcomes and limitations: When analyzed later, a missense DCLRE1C variant was found to be linked to TCR beta V- and J-gene trimming. In a later analysis, donors in an Asian-associated ancestry cluster reportedly had fewer N-insertions in productive TCRs than the cohort mean.

V lost 3 bases and J lost 0, with 6 bases in between. Germline V gives CDR1 MGHRA, CDR2 YSYEKL. This CDR3 is 14 amino acids long. On this clone: Its target is not known.

Primers: 60 Vbeta forward and 13 Jbeta reverse. Repertoires were generated with immunoSEQ multiplex PCR, while TCRdb's copy carries only in-frame clones and drops some. The table includes 64,000 or so clones, approximately 63% detected once. The V call is TRBV4-1, the J call TRBJ1-3; D might be TRBD1 (6 bases). The sequence was obtained from a woman between 45 and 60 years old in good health and CMV-seropositive. The sample comprised PBMCs. CDR3 protein: CASSQGHSGNTIYF. DNA for the CDR3: TGCGCCAGCAGCCAGGGACACTCTGGAAACACCATATATTTT.